This entry lists 5 T cell receptor beta chains sequenced from one sample in a study of OX40 agonist ivuxolimab in advanced cancers. Sequencing used immunoSEQ multiplex PCR; TCRdb keeps in-frame clones, though not all of them. The sample includes over 80,000 clones, around 85% of them seen just once. The source material was CD4+ or CD8+ T cells sorted from blood, sampled in a trial of the OX40 agonist ivuxolimab. These receptors were collected from an adult with an advanced solid tumor such as melanoma, head and neck, liver or kidney cancer.

The CDR3 DNA reads TGTGCCAGCAGCCTCGAAGGGAACTATGGCTACACCTTC. Translating gives CASSLEGNYGYTF. This rearrangement joins TRBV4-2 to TRBJ1-2, with D hard to call. The germline V gene has CDR1 LGHNA and CDR2 YNFKEQ. This CDR3 spans 13 amino acids. V lost 4 bases, J lost 2 bases, and 8 bases lay in between.

This clone was seen only a few times. The chain is built from TRBV16 and TRBJ2-3; D is undetermined. The V gene lost 2 bases and the J gene lost 6 bases, with 3 bases spanning the gap. The CDR3 spans 11 residues. Germline CDR1 is KGHSY and CDR2 is FQNENV. CDR3 protein: CASSQVDTQYF. The DNA of the CDR3 is TGTGCCAGCAGCCAAGTCGATACGCAGTATTTT.

The chain couples TRBV7-2 to TRBJ1-2; no clear D. CDR3 length: 13 residues. Between the trimmed V and J ends, which lost 5 bases and 7 bases, there was a span of 14 bases. Per germline, CDR1 SGHTA and CDR2 FQGNSA. CDR3 bases: TGTGCCAGCAGCGCTACAGTCCTAGGTGGCTACACCTTC. Its protein product is CASSATVLGGYTF.

The chain uses TRBV2 and TRBJ2-1; 10 bases are shared with TRBD2. This CDR3 has 14 residues. Trimming at V came to 5 bases and at J to 4 bases, leaving 2 bases not matched to a gene. Germline V gene data show CDR1 as SNHLY and CDR2 as FYNNEI. CDR3: CASSRTSGYNEQFF. CDR3 nucleotides: TGTGCCAGCAGTCGGACTAGCGGATACAATGAGCAGTTCTTC.

This chain links TRBV6-5 with TRBJ2-7, with 10 bases lining up with TRBD2. After removal of 2 bases from V and 5 bases from J, the junction contained 6 bases not matched to a gene. Germline CDR1 MNHEY, CDR2 SVGAGI. The CDR3 has 15 amino acids. The CDR3 sequence: CASSYGLAGANEQYF. In DNA, the CDR3 is TGTGCCAGCAGTTACGGCCTAGCGGGGGCCAACGAGCAGTACTTC.